The rows below give T cell receptor beta chains drawn from one sample of a study of stem cell transplantation in POMP-related autoinflammatory disease. The assay was immunoSEQ multiplex PCR, and TCRdb's table has in-frame clones only and misses some. The sample has tens of thousands of clones, approximately 91% seen once. The sequenced sample was CD4+ T cells from PBMCs, obtained after stem cell transplantation. The receptor source for this set is a human patient with POMP-related autoinflammation and immune dysregulation (PRAID). Certain T cells may be donor cells from the graft. Each CDR3 is given with its conserved first and last residue. Fields, in order: D gene, J gene, V gene, CDR3 DNA, CDR3 protein. A D gene is named only where the DNA matches it firmly.

NA,TRBJ2-3,TRBV5-1,TGCGCCAGCAGCTCCATCCCTAGCACAGATACGCAGTATTTT,CASSSIPSTDTQYF
NA,TRBJ2-3,TRBV28,TGTGCCAGCAGTTTAATTGACTCCTCAGATACGCAGTATTTT,CASSLIDSSDTQYF
NA,TRBJ1-3,TRBV4-1,TGCGCCAGCAGCCAAGACGGGTCGGGCGGAAACACCATATATTTT,CASSQDGSGGNTIYF
TRBD2,TRBJ2-7,TRBV15,TGTGCCACCAAGAGCGGGAGGACTTCCTACGAGCAGTACTTC,CATKSGRTSYEQYF
NA,TRBJ2-6,TRBV6-5,TGTGCCAGCAAGTTCGCGGAGGGGGCCAACGTCCTGACTTTC,CASKFAEGANVLTF
TRBD2,TRBJ2-2,TRBV6-5,TGTGCCAGCAGTTTAGCGGGAGGGACCGGGGAGCTGTTTTTT,CASSLAGGTGELFF
NA,TRBJ1-4,TRBV28,TGTGCCAGCATTTCGAGGGAGCCTAATGAAAAACTGTTTTTT,CASISREPNEKLFF
NA,TRBJ2-1,TRBV7-2,TGTGCCAGCGGACTTTGGGGGAGCTCCTACAATGAGCAGTTCTTC,CASGLWGSSYNEQFF
NA,TRBJ2-3,TRBV5-1,TGCGCCAGCGGTGCAGGGAGACGAGATACGCAGTATTTT,CASGAGRRDTQYF
NA,TRBJ2-3,TRBV5-1,TGCGCCAGCAGCTTGGCCGGGGTTACCCGCACAGATACGCAGTATTTT,CASSLAGVTRTDTQYF
NA,TRBJ2-6,TRBV27,TGTGCCAGCAGTTTGTACAGGCTCCCCTCTGGGGCCAACGTCCTGACTTTC,CASSLYRLPSGANVLTF
TRBD1,TRBJ1-5,TRBV19,TGTGCCAGTAGTAGGAGACAGGGGAGCGGCAATCAGCCCCAGCATTTT,CASSRRQGSGNQPQHF
TRBD2,TRBJ2-7,TRBV30,TGTGCCTGGTCCCAGGGCACTAGCGGTTCCTACGAGCAGTACTTC,CAWSQGTSGSYEQYF
NA,TRBJ1-1,TRBV29-1,TGCAGCGCACGACAGTTTTCTATGAACACTGAAGCTTTCTTT,CSARQFSMNTEAFF